Included here is one T cell receptor beta chain sequence, with context. Its antigen is still unknown. Unexposed donor CD4+ T cells date from 2011-2018, before the COVID-19 pandemic. The cells were cultured for around ten days before CD4+ T cells were isolated. Testing used SARS-CoV-2 S/N and four cold-coronavirus spikes on unexposed-donor CD4+ T cells, cells permitting. PBMCs were plated at fewer than 2.5 million per well in IL-2-containing medium. On days 3 and 7, cultures got half fresh IL-2 medium. The data belong to a study of CD4 T cells in relation to SARS-CoV-2 and coronaviruses. Study-level findings and limits: Crossreactive clones expanded significantly less to SARS-CoV-2 than monoreactive clones.

From germline, CDR1 is GTSNPN and CDR2 SVGIG (reference sequence). Between the trimmed V and J ends, which lost 3 bases and 1 base, there was a span of 13 bases. This CDR3 is 14 amino acids long. Using immunoSEQ multiplex PCR, the repertoire was profiled, and TCRdb retains in-frame clones only, with some absent. The repertoire includes some 28,000 clones, 74% of them detected once, and roughly 23% sits in the top ten. This clonotype was obtained from a human donor in good health. Source material: CD4+ T cells from PBMCs, cultured in vitro. J is TRBJ2-7 and V is TRBV30; a weak D match, TRBD1 (7 bases). Here the CDR3 reads CAWSARDRSYEQYF. The CDR3, as DNA: TGTGCCTGGAGCGCGCGGGACAGATCCTACGAGCAGTACTTC.